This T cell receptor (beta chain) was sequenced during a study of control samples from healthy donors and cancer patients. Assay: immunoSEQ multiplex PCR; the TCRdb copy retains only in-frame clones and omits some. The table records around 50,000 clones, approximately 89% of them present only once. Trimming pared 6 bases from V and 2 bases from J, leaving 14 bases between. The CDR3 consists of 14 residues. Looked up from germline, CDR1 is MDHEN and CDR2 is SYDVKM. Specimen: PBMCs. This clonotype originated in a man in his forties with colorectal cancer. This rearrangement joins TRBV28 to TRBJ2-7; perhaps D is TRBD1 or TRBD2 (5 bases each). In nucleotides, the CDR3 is TGTGCCAGCAGAGGTACGGGGACCGCCTACGAGCAGTACTTC. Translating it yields CASRGTGTAYEQYF.